The sequence of this TCR beta chain was determined in a study of T cells in Graves' hyperthyroidism and ophthalmopathy. Germline V gene sequence: CDR1 MNHEY, CDR2 SVGEGT. The CDR3 is 15 residues long. With V trimmed by 7 bases and J by 2 bases, 9 bases remained unmatched. TCR beta CDR3 regions were amplified from RNA transcripts. First-round RT-PCR with HTBI primers amplified the TCR CDR3 region. TCRdb called the multiplex PCR reads again in MiXCR, with one record for every CDR3 protein. This table holds about 480,000 distinct CDR3 sequences, around a quarter found once. This receptor was obtained from a woman in her twenties or thirties with Graves' ophthalmopathy. V is TRBV6-2 or TRBV6-3 and J is TRBJ2-7, with 9 positions matching TRBD1. Sequenced input: blood. CDR3 sequence reads: CASTKGGQGTYEQYF. CDR3 coding DNA: TGTGCCAGCACCAAAGGGGGACAGGGCACCTACGAGCAGTACTTC.